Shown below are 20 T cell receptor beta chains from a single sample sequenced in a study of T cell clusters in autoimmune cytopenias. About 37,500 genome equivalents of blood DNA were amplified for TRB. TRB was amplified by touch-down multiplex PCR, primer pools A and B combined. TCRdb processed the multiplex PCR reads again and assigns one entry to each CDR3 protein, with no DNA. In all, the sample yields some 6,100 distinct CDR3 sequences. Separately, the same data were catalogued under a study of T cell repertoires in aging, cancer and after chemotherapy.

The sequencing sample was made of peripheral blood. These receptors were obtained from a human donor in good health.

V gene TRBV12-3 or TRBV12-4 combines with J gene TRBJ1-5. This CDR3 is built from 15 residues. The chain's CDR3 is CASSLGAISNQPQHF.

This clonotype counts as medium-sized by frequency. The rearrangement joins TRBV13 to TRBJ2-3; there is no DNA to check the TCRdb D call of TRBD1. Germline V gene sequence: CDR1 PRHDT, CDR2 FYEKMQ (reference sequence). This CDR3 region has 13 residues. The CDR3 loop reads CASRPGYTDTQYF.

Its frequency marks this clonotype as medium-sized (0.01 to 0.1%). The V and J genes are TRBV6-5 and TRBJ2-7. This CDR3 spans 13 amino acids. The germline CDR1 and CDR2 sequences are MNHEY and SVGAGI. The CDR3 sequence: CASRGMNGVVQYF.

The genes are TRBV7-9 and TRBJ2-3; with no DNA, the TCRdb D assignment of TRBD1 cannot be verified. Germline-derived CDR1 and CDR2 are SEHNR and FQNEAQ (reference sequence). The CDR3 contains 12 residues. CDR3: CASSSGGDTQYF.

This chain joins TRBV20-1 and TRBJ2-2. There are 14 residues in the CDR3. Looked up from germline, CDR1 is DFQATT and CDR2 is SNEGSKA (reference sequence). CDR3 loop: CSAHGPASTGELFF.

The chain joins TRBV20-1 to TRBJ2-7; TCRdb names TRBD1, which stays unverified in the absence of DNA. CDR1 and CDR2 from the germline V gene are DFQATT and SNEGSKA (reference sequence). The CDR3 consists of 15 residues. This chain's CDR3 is CSASPGTPSSYEQYF.

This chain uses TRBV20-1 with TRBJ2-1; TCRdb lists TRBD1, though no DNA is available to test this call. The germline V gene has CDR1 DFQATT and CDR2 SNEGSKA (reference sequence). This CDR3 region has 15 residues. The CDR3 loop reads CSAILARGGGNEQFF.

The CDR3 is CASSQSIAGGPTGELFF. The chain employs TRBV4-2 and TRBJ2-2; TCRdb gives TRBD2 as the D gene, but with no DNA this cannot be confirmed. CDR3 length equals 17 residues. Germline V gene sequence: CDR1 LGHNA, CDR2 YNFKEQ.

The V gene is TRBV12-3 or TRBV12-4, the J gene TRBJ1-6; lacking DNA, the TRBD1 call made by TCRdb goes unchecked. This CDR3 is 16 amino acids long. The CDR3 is CASRTPRGGHYSPLHF.

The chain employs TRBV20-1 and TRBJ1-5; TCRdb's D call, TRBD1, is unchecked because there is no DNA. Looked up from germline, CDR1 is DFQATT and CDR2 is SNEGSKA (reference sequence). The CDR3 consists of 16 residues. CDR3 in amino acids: CSATRTGGGNSQPQHF.

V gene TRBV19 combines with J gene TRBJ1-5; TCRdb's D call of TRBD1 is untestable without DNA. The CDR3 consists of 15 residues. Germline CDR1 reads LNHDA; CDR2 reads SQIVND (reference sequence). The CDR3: CASRIERTGLSPQHF.

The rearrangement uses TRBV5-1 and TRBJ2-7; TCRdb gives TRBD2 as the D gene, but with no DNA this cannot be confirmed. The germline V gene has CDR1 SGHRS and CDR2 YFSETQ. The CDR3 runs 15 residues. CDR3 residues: CASSSLGRERYEQYF.

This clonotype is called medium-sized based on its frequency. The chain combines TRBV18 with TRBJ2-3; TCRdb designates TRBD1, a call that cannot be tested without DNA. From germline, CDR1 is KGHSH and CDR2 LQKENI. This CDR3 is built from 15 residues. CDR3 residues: CASSPDMGSKDTQYF.

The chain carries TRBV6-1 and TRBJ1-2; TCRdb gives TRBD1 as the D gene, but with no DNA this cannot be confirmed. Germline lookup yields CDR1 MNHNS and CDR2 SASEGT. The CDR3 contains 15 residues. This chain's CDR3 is CASSEADNPPYGYTF.

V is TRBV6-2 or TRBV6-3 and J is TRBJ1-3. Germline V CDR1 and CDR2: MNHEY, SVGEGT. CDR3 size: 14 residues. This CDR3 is CASSYVDSGNTIYF.

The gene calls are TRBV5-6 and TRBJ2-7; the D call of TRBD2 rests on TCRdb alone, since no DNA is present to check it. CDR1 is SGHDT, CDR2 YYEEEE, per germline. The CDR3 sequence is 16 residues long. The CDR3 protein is CASSPRTSRSSYEQYF.

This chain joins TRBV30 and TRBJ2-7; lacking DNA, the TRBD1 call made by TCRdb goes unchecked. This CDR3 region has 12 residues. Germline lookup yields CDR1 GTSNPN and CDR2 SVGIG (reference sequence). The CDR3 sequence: CARGQGKYEQYF. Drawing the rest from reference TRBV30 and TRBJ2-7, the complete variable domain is SQTIHQWPATLVQPVGSPLSLECTVEGTSNPNLYWYRQAAGRGLQLLFYSVGIGQISSEVPQNLSASRPQDRQFILSSKKLLLSDSGFYLCARGQGKYEQYFGPGTRLTVT.

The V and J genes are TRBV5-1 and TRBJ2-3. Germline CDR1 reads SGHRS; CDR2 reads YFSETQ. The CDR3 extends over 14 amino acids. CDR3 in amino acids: CASSLEQSTDTQYF.

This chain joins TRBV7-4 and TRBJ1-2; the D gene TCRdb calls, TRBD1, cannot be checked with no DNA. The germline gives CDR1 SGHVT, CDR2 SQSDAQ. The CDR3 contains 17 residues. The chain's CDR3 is CASSPRDRGSRRYGYTF.

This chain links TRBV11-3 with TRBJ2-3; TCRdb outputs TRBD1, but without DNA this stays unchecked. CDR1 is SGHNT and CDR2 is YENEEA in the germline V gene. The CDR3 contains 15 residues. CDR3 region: CASSLGGEESDTQYF.